One sample yielded the 3 T cell receptor beta chains listed below, sequenced in a study of shared clonotypes between healthy human individuals. Terminally differentiated effector memory CD45RA+ cells were excluded from the naive CD8 cells, which were CD45RO-negative and positively selected for CCR7. Sequenced by immunoSEQ multiplex PCR; TCRdb stores in-frame clones only, minus some. The data hold roughly 2,000,000 clones, with around 93% observed a single time. The material sequenced was naive CD8+ T cells from PBMCs. These receptors all stem from a man between 18 and 29 years old in good health. Some clones in this sample may be carry-over from other donors' samples.

This clone was seen a few times. The chain is built from TRBV19 and TRBJ1-5; D is possibly TRBD1 (6 bases). With 3 bases removed from V and 8 bases from J, the gap between germline ends came to 17 bases. Germline V gene sequence: CDR1 LNHDA, CDR2 SQIVND (reference sequence). The CDR3 contains 15 residues. CDR3 sequence reads: CASSISPGAPEPQHF. The CDR3 DNA reads as TGTGCCAGTAGTATTAGTCCAGGGGCCCCAGAGCCCCAGCATTTT.

The chain recombines TRBV4-3 with TRBJ2-5, with D hard to call. The CDR3 has 14 residues. Germline V gene sequence: CDR1 LGHNA, CDR2 YSLEER. The germline V and J ends were trimmed by 3 bases and 1 base, with 9 bases remaining between them. The CDR3 DNA reads as TGCGCCAGCAGCCAGAAGAACCTCCAAGAGACCCAGTACTTC. Protein sequence: CASSQKNLQETQYF.

The chain employs TRBV28 and TRBJ2-2; D is possibly TRBD2 (6 bases). In germline, CDR1 is MDHEN, CDR2 SYDVKM. The CDR3 is 15 residues long. The V gene lost 5 bases and the J gene lost 4 bases, with 14 bases spanning the gap. Here the CDR3 reads CASSTPGEPTGELFF. The CDR3 DNA follows: TGTGCCAGCAGTACCCCGGGGGAGCCCACCGGGGAGCTGTTTTTT.